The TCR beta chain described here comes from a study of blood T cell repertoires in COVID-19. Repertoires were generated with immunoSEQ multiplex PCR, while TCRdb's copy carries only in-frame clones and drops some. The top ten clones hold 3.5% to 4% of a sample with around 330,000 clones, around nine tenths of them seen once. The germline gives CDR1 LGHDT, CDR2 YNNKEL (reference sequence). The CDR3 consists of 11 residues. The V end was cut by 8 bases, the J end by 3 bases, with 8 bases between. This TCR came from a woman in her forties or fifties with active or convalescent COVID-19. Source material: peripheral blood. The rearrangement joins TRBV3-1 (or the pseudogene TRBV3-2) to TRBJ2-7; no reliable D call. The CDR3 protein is CASENYYEQYF. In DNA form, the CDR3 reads TGTGCCAGCGAGAATTACTACGAGCAGTACTTC.